The rows below give T cell receptor beta chains drawn from one sample of a study of neurological immune-mediated disorders. TCRdb analysed the 5' RACE reads with MiXCR anew, one entry per CDR3 protein. The profile shows about 60,000 distinct CDR3 sequences, nearly 10% of them singletons. Material: PBMCs. The receptors derive from a man aged 25-40 years in good health. Both conserved end residues are part of each CDR3.

v_call cdr3_aa
TRBV6-5 CASTGAGEVFF
TRBV6-1 CASVVRSNTEAFF
TRBV20-1 CSARAVVAGRNNEQFF
TRBV10-3 CAISDTSDRYNEQFF
TRBV5-1 CASSLAMQGAAYEQYF
TRBV5-1 CASSLNEYEQYF
TRBV20-1 CSAKDMHYGYTF
TRBV27 CASSIITGELFF
TRBV7-6 CASSDGTSGSYEQYF
TRBV5-1 CASSFGYREITEAFF
TRBV5-1 CASARASGRDEQFF
TRBV5-6 CASSMGPQGNQPQHF
TRBV9 CASSVAAGTQYF
TRBV5-1 CASSGGGTGARTGELFF
TRBV4-1 CASSQLQVRSGGNEQYF
TRBV11-3 CASSLEDANTGELFF
TRBV12-3/TRBV12-4 CASSLKRVEQFF
TRBV27 CASSLSGGANTQYF
TRBV7-2 CASSLFPGSDQPQHF
TRBV2 CASSEGQPNTEAFF
TRBV7-2 CASSLNSLNEQFF
TRBV20-1 CSARDSGTPYEQYF
TRBV20-1 CSARGRIADTGELFF
TRBV7-6 CASSYRDFESRQYF
TRBV5-1 CASSLSRDTQYF
TRBV5-1 CASSLADPQRSRYEQYF
TRBV28 CASSLLGGAKNIQYF
TRBV2 CASYGREGRYNEQFF
TRBV7-2 CASSFLGSGANVLTF
TRBV29-1 CSVDGTGGYGYTF
TRBV15 CATSSYGTSGPNEQFF
TRBV25-1 CASSDWGPQGNEQFF
TRBV9 CASSVDGQFGIYGQYF
TRBV27 CASTFTGIRGELFF
TRBV7-3 CASSRGGQETQYF
TRBV29-1 CSVGAANTEAFF
TRBV3-1 CASSLGQRGGQPQHF
TRBV20-1 CSAEALGLATYEQYF
TRBV27 CASSGGGGETQYF
TRBV11-3 CASSLNGAHEQYF
TRBV5-1 CASSRGDTGELFF
TRBV19 CASSIWAITGGNQPQHF
TRBV9 CASSVGDSTNTEAFF
TRBV5-1 CASSSSGGYNEQFF
TRBV7-3 CASSPQAGKSYNEQFF
TRBV3-1 CASSPRGDYGYTF
TRBV12-3/TRBV12-4 CASSPQGVAQYF
TRBV29-1 CSVVTGSYEQYF
TRBV19 CATSEYRGSYEQYF
TRBV28 CASSPPWYTIYF